The 28 T cell receptor beta chains given below trace back to one sample, sequenced in a study of T cells in Graves' hyperthyroidism and ophthalmopathy. Amplification yielded TCR beta CDR3 regions, with RNA transcripts as the source. Primed by the HTBI set, a first-round RT-PCR was run on the TCR CDR3. MiXCR, applied by TCRdb to the multiplex PCR reads, yields one record per CDR3 protein. The sample holds 360,000 or so distinct CDR3 sequences, around 18% seen once. Sample: blood. The receptors were sampled from a woman in her forties with Graves' ophthalmopathy.

The V and J genes are TRBV29-1 and TRBJ1-5; the match to TRBD1 covers 7 bases. This CDR3 is 14 amino acids long. V lost 7 bases and J lost 3; bases outside the gene matches: 9. Germline lookup yields CDR1 SQVTM and CDR2 ANQGSEA. The chain's CDR3 is CSAAGTDPNQPQHF. DNA of the CDR3: TGCAGCGCCGCCGGGACAGACCCCAATCAGCCCCAGCATTTT.

The gene calls are TRBV6-1 and TRBJ2-7; TRBD1 matches 8 bases. Per germline, CDR1 MNHNS and CDR2 SASEGT. The CDR3 sequence is 15 residues long. Trimming at V came to 6 bases and at J to 2 bases, leaving 9 bases not matched to a gene. In DNA, the CDR3 is TGTGCCAGCAGACTAGTGACAGGGGTCCCCTACGAGCAGTACTTC. As protein: CASRLVTGVPYEQYF.

This clonotype occurred many times. The V gene is TRBV7-2, the J gene TRBJ1-1, with D tentatively TRBD1 (5 bases). Trimming left V 2 bases short and J 9 bases short, with 10 bases between. Germline values: CDR1 SGHTA, CDR2 FQGNSA. The CDR3 is 12 residues long. The CDR3 loop reads CASSLTGAQAFF. In nucleotides, the CDR3 is TGTGCCAGCAGCTTAACTGGGGCACAAGCTTTCTTT.

About this clonotype itself: One base away lies a much larger clone, so this may be a sequencing read error. The rearrangement links TRBV12-3 or TRBV12-4 to TRBJ2-2; tentative D call: TRBD2 (5 bases). CDR3 length: 13 amino acids. The CDR3 region has the DNA TGTGCCAGCAGTGCGCATCGGGCCGGGGAGCCGTTTTTT. Protein product: CASSAHRAGEPFF.

The table lists this clonotype with many counts. V and J are TRBV6-1 and TRBJ2-2; tentatively, D is TRBD2 (7 bases). This CDR3 is built from 15 residues. The V gene's germline CDR1 is MNHNS and CDR2 SASEGT. The V and J ends lost 7 bases and 5 bases respectively, with 17 bases between them. The CDR3 protein is CASTAGAGKTGELFF. Here the CDR3 DNA reads TGTGCCAGCACCGCGGGGGCGGGGAAGACCGGGGAGCTGTTTTTT.

This clonotype was picked up many times. The chain has TRBV6-1 and TRBJ2-3; D unresolved. The length of the CDR3 is 14 residues. The germline V gene has CDR1 MNHNS and CDR2 SASEGT. The V and J ends lost 7 bases and 6 bases respectively, with 17 bases between them. The DNA of the CDR3 is TGTGCCAGCAACAAACTTACCGCCGCGGATACGCAGTATTTT. Protein product: CASNKLTAADTQYF.

At least ten counts were recorded for this clonotype. V is TRBV6-5 and J is TRBJ2-5; D is unclear. The length of the CDR3 is 14 residues. Germline lookup yields CDR1 MNHEY and CDR2 SVGAGI. The germline V and J ends were trimmed by 2 bases and 5 bases, with 12 bases remaining between them. Written as DNA, the CDR3 is TGTGCCAGCAGTTACCCGGTCAAAGGGGAGACCCAGTACTTC. Translating it yields CASSYPVKGETQYF.

The rearrangement joins TRBV20-1 to TRBJ2-7; D gene unclear. Germline CDR1 and CDR2: DFQATT and SNEGSKA (reference sequence). Trimming removed 4 bases from V and 4 bases from J, with 14 bases in between. The CDR3 extends over 13 amino acids. CDR3 residues: CSAISPRNYEQYF. In DNA form, the CDR3 reads TGCAGTGCTATCAGCCCCCGGAATTACGAGCAGTACTTC.

This clonotype was seen at least ten times. The chain has TRBV5-4 and TRBJ1-2; D remains unclear. The length of the CDR3 is 14 residues. V shed 2 bases and J shed 5 bases, with 13 bases lying between them. Germline V gene sequence: CDR1 SGHNT, CDR2 YYREEE (reference sequence). The CDR3 DNA follows: TGTGCCAGCAGCTTCGACCAAGGGCGGTATGGCTACACCTTC. Protein product: CASSFDQGRYGYTF.

This clonotype has ten or more counts. J is TRBJ1-1 and V is TRBV12-3 or TRBV12-4; maybe TRBD1 (5 bases). The CDR3 contains 17 residues. V lost 1 base to trimming and J lost 0 bases, with 15 bases between them. For the CDR3, the DNA is TGTGCCAGCAGTTTAGAGGGTTGGGGACGGTTGAACACTGAAGCTTTCTTT. Translated, it gives CASSLEGWGRLNTEAFF.

The sample holds many counts of this clonotype. The V call is TRBV5-1, the J call TRBJ1-1, with D tentatively TRBD1 (6 bases). The V gene lost 7 bases and the J gene lost 8 bases, with 18 bases spanning the gap. CDR3 length: 13 amino acids. Germline loops: CDR1 SGHRS, CDR2 YFSETQ. In DNA, the CDR3 is TGCGCCAGCCAACGGAACAGGGCGGACGAAGCTTTCTTT. It codes for CASQRNRADEAFF.

This clonotype showed up many times. This chain connects TRBV27 to TRBJ2-2; D not certain. The ends were cut back, 2 bases at V and 6 bases at J, with 10 bases in the middle. Germline V gives CDR1 MNHEY, CDR2 SMNVEV (reference sequence). CDR3 length: 14 residues. The DNA of the CDR3 is TGTGCCAGCAGTTTACTAAATCCCGCCGGGGAGCTGTTTTTT. It is translated as CASSLLNPAGELFF.

At least ten counts were recorded for this clonotype. The rearrangement joins TRBV5-4 to TRBJ1-4, with a possible D match to TRBD1 (5 bases). Germline CDR1 is SGHNT and CDR2 is YYREEE (reference sequence). Trimming stripped 0 bases from V and 8 bases from J, with 11 bases between. The CDR3 is 14 residues long. CDR3 sequence: CASSLGGVGEKLFF. The CDR3 DNA reads as TGTGCCAGCAGCTTGGGGGGGGTAGGGGAAAAACTGTTTTTT.

In this sample, this clonotype turned up many times. This chain uses TRBV20-1 with TRBJ1-2; a weak D match, TRBD1 (5 bases). Per the germline V gene, CDR1 is DFQATT and CDR2 is SNEGSKA (reference sequence). The CDR3 spans 12 residues. With 5 bases removed from V and 2 bases from J, the gap between germline ends came to 9 bases. For the CDR3, the DNA is TGCAGTGCTCGACAGTCCAACTATGGCTACACCTTC. As protein: CSARQSNYGYTF.

The chain is built from TRBV12-3 or TRBV12-4 and TRBJ2-5; the D gene is possibly TRBD2 (6 bases). This CDR3 contains 13 residues. Trimming took 6 bases from V and 4 from J, leaving 12 bases between them. Written as DNA, the CDR3 is TGTGCCAGCAGGCGAGGAGGGGTAGAGACCCAGTACTTC. Its protein is CASRRGGVETQYF.

This clonotype showed up many times. The J gene is TRBJ2-4, the V gene TRBV20-1; D uncertain. CDR1 DFQATT and CDR2 SNEGSKA come from the germline V gene (reference sequence). The V gene lost 3 bases and the J gene lost 0 bases, with 3 bases spanning the gap. This CDR3 comprises 12 residues. The CDR3 is CSARLAKNIQYF. The CDR3 nucleotides read TGCAGTGCTAGGTTAGCCAAAAACATTCAGTACTTC.

This clonotype was seen a few times. This chain links TRBV5-4 with TRBJ2-5; 11 bases map to TRBD2. J lost 6 bases, V lost 3 bases, and 16 bases had no gene match. This CDR3 is 18 amino acids long. Looked up from germline, CDR1 is SGHNT and CDR2 is YYREEE (reference sequence). The CDR3 is CASSSRLAGPWPLQTQYF. The CDR3 nucleotides read TGTGCCAGCAGCTCTAGACTAGCGGGACCTTGGCCCCTACAGACCCAGTACTTC.

The V and J genes are TRBV6-2 or TRBV6-3 and TRBJ2-7; the D is unclear. Germline V gene sequence: CDR1 MNHEY, CDR2 SVGEGT. The length of the CDR3 is 13 residues. V lost 9 bases and J lost 1, with 13 bases in between. The CDR3 region is CASSAPGSYEQYF. The CDR3 bases are TGTGCCAGTTCGGCCCCCGGTTCCTACGAGCAGTACTTC.

This clonotype has ten or more counts. This rearrangement joins TRBV29-1 to TRBJ2-7; 9 bases align to TRBD2. The V gene end was trimmed by 6 bases and the J gene end by 6 bases; junction bases not matched to a gene: 15. CDR3 size: 15 residues. CDR1 is SQVTM and CDR2 is ANQGSEA in the germline V gene. The CDR3 region has the DNA TGCAGCGTGTCAGGCGGGGGGGCTGGATTCGGCGAGCAGTACTTC. Its translation is CSVSGGGAGFGEQYF.

This clonotype has at least ten counts. The CDR3 spells CSSRTSMATEAFF. Written as DNA, the CDR3 is TGCAGCTCCAGGACGTCAATGGCCACTGAAGCTTTCTTT. The chain couples TRBV29-1 to TRBJ1-1; D call uncertain. With 8 bases removed from V and 4 bases from J, the gap between germline ends came to 17 bases. The length of the CDR3 is 13 residues. Germline values: CDR1 SQVTM, CDR2 ANQGSEA.

This clonotype appeared many times. This chain connects TRBV20-1 to TRBJ2-7; D unclear. Germline loops: CDR1 DFQATT, CDR2 SNEGSKA (reference sequence). Trimming pared 4 bases from V and 1 base from J, leaving 17 bases between. CDR3 length equals 15 residues. The DNA for the CDR3 is TGCAGTGCTAAGCCCCCCGGAGAGCGATCCTACGAGCAGTACTTC. Protein: CSAKPPGERSYEQYF.

This clonotype appeared many times. The V gene is TRBV10-3, the J gene TRBJ2-7, with 7 bases lining up with TRBD1. V lost 10 bases and J lost 6; bases outside the gene matches: 9. CDR3 size: 12 residues. Germline-derived CDR1 and CDR2 are ENHRY and SYGVKD. CDR3 in amino acids: CATSDRYGEQYF. CDR3 in DNA: TGTGCCACCTCGGACAGGTACGGCGAGCAGTACTTC.

This rearrangement joins TRBV11-2 to TRBJ2-7, with a weak D call TRBD2 (6 bases). Trimming removed 1 base from V and 0 bases from J, with 10 bases in between. CDR1 SGHAT and CDR2 FQNNGV come from the germline V gene. The CDR3 has 15 residues. CDR3 amino acids: CASSLGREYSYEQYF. The CDR3 DNA follows: TGTGCCAGCAGCTTAGGACGGGAGTACTCCTACGAGCAGTACTTC.

This clonotype was seen repeatedly, ten times or more. V usage is TRBV7-8 and J usage is TRBJ1-5, with D maybe TRBD1 (5 bases). The length of the CDR3 is 13 residues. Germline V gene sequence: CDR1 SGHVS, CDR2 FQNEAQ. The V gene lost 8 bases and the J gene lost 4 bases, with 12 bases spanning the gap. The CDR3 is CASGGFANQPQHF. As DNA, the CDR3 is TGTGCCAGCGGGGGATTTGCAAATCAGCCCCAGCATTTT.

V gene TRBV6-2 or TRBV6-3 combines with J gene TRBJ1-2, with a possible D match to TRBD1 (5 bases). The CDR3 is made up of 12 amino acids. Trimming pared 0 bases from V and 12 bases from J, leaving 11 bases between. Germline CDR1 reads MNHEY; CDR2 reads SVGEGT. This chain's CDR3 is CASSYSTRENTF. The CDR3 coding sequence is TGTGCCAGCAGTTACTCTACCAGGGAAAACACCTTC.

This chain joins TRBV27 and TRBJ1-5; a possible D gene is TRBD1 (6 bases). Germline CDR1 is MNHEY and CDR2 is SMNVEV (reference sequence). V was cut by 5 bases and J by 6 bases, with 17 bases left in between. This CDR3 contains 15 residues. The CDR3: CASSPTSTGAQPQHF. The DNA for the CDR3 is TGTGCCAGCAGTCCGACTTCGACAGGCGCTCAGCCCCAGCATTTT.

This clonotype has ten or more counts. This chain joins TRBV6-5 and TRBJ2-7, with TRBD1 as a possible D gene (5 bases). There are 13 residues in the CDR3. V lost 5 bases, J lost 3 bases, and 11 bases lay in between. The germline V gene has CDR1 MNHEY and CDR2 SVGAGI. For the CDR3, the DNA is TGTGCCAGCAGTCTCCAGACAGACTACGAGCAGTACTTC. This translates into CASSLQTDYEQYF.

This clonotype was recorded many times. The chain's CDR3 is CAEGQLNTEAFF. In DNA, the CDR3 is TGTGCCGAGGGACAGCTGAACACTGAAGCTTTCTTT. This chain uses TRBV30 with TRBJ1-1; 7 nucleotides line up with TRBD1. The ends lost 8 bases at V and 0 bases at J; junction bases unmatched: 3. There are 12 residues in the CDR3. Per germline, CDR1 GTSNPN and CDR2 SVGIG (reference sequence).